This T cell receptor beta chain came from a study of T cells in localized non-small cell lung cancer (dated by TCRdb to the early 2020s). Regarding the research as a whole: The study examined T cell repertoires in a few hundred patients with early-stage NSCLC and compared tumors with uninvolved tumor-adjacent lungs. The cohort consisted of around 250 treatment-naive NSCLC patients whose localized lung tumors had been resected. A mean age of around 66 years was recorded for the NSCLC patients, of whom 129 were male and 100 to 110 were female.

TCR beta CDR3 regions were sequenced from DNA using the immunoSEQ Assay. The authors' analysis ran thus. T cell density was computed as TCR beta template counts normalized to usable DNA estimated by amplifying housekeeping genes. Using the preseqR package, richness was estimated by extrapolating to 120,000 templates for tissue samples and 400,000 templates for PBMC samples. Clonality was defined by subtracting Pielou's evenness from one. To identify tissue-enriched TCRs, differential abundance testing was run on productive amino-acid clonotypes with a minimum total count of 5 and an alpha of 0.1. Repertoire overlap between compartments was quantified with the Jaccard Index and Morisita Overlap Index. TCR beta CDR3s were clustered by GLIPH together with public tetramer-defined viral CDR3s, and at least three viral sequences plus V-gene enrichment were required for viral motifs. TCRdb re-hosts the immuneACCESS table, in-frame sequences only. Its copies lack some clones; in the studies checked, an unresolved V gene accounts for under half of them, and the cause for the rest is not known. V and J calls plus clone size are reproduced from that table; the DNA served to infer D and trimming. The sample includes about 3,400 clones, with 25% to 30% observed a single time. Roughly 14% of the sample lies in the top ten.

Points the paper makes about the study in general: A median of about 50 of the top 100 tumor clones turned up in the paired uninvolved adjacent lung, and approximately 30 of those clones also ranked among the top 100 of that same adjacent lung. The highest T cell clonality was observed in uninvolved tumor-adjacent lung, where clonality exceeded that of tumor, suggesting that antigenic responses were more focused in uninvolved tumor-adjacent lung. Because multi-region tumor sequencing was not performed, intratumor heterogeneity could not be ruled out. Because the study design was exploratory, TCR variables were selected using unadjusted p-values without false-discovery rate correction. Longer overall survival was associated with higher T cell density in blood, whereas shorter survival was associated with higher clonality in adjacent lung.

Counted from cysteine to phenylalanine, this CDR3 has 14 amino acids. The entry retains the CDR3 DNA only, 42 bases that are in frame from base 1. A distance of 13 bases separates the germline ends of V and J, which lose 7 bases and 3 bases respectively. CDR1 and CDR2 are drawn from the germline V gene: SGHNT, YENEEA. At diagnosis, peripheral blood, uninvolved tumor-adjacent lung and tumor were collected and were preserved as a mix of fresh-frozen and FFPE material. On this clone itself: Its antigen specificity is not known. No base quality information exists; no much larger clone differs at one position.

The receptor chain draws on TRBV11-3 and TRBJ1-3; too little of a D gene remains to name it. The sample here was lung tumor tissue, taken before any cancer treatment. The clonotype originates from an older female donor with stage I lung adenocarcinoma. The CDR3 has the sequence CASTQRKGGNTIYF. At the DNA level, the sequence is TGTGCCAGCACCCAACGCAAGGGTGGAAACACCATATATTTT.